The 11 T cell receptor beta chains below all came from one sample that was sequenced in a study of shared clonotypes between healthy human individuals. Profiled with immunoSEQ multiplex PCR; TCRdb holds only in-frame clones, not every one. The sample has approximately 180,000 clones, 85% to 95% seen once. Sequencing input: naive CD4+ T cells sorted from blood. Documented subset: CD45RA+ positively selected. These TCRs come from a woman aged 25 to 39 in good health.

This chain uses TRBV15 with TRBJ2-7; 7 nucleotides match TRBD1. In germline, CDR1 is LNHNV, CDR2 YYDKDF (reference sequence). The CDR3 extends over 16 amino acids. The J segment lost 4 bases and the V segment lost 0 bases, leaving 9 bases of the junction unmatched. CDR3 bases: TGTGCCACCAGCAGAGAAAGAACAGGGGTTGGGTACGAGCAGTACTTC. This sequence encodes CATSRERTGVGYEQYF.

This clone was detected only once. This CDR3 is CASSLLAGGMGEQYF. The CDR3 DNA is TGTGCCAGCAGCTTACTAGCGGGAGGGATGGGCGAGCAGTACTTC. V gene TRBV7-9 combines with J gene TRBJ2-5, with 12 bases that match TRBD2. The J call is in doubt because the DNA end fits TRBJ2-7 better. Germline CDR1 and CDR2: SEHNR and FQNEAQ (reference sequence). CDR3 length equals 15 residues.

This clone appeared a single time. This sequence joins TRBV28 and TRBJ2-7; 10 positions match TRBD2. The V gene's germline CDR1 is MDHEN and CDR2 SYDVKM. With 1 base clipped from V and 4 bases from J, the junction kept 13 bases outside the gene matches. The CDR3 contains 18 residues. CDR3 in amino acids: CASSLLSAGGPRRYEQYF. DNA for the CDR3: TGTGCCAGCAGTTTATTATCAGCGGGAGGGCCGAGGCGATACGAGCAGTACTTC.

J is TRBJ2-7 and V is TRBV27, with D perhaps TRBD2 (7 bases). Trimming took 5 bases from V and 6 from J, leaving 20 bases between them. Germline CDR1 MNHEY, CDR2 SMNVEV (reference sequence). This CDR3 is 15 amino acids long. CDR3 protein: CASSLGGGWGTEQYF. The CDR3 region has the DNA TGTGCCAGCAGTCTGGGGGGGGGCTGGGGTACCGAGCAGTACTTC.

This chain uses TRBV6-5 with TRBJ1-5; no definite D call. Trimming took off 5 bases at V and 7 bases at J, with 12 bases between the two ends. The CDR3 length is 13 residues. CDR1 and CDR2 from the germline V gene are MNHEY and SVGAGI. Here the CDR3 DNA reads TGTGCCAGCAGTCTGGGGTTTGGCCAGCCCCAGCATTTT. Translated: CASSLGFGQPQHF.

This sequence joins TRBV28 and TRBJ1-5, with 8 positions matching TRBD1. The V gene end was trimmed by 5 bases and the J gene end by 2 bases; junction bases not matched to a gene: 11. CDR3 length: 17 amino acids. Germline CDR1 and CDR2: MDHEN and SYDVKM. CDR3 nucleotide sequence: TGTGCCAGCAGTCCTGACAGGGGAGGACGAGGCAATCAGCCCCAGCATTTT. It translates to CASSPDRGGRGNQPQHF.

The genes are TRBV6-1 and TRBJ2-7; D is perhaps TRBD1 (5 bases). CDR1 is MNHNS and CDR2 is SASEGT in the germline V gene. The CDR3 length is 14 residues. Trimming cost V 8 bases and J 0 bases, with 14 bases left between them. CDR3 residues: CASQKGQVSYEQYF. CDR3 nucleotides: TGTGCCAGCCAAAAGGGGCAGGTCTCCTACGAGCAGTACTTC.

This clone was observed once. J is TRBJ2-7 and V is TRBV2; the match to TRBD1 covers 9 bases. This CDR3 comprises 14 residues. V dropped 8 bases and J dropped 2; count of bases not matched to a gene: 7. Germline CDR1 SNHLY, CDR2 FYNNEI. The CDR3 here is CASGRQGGPYEQYF. CDR3 bases: TGTGCCAGCGGAAGACAGGGGGGACCCTACGAGCAGTACTTC.

The chain joins TRBV5-1 to TRBJ1-1, with D possibly matching TRBD1 (6 bases). Germline CDR1 reads SGHRS; CDR2 reads YFSETQ. V lost 4 bases to trimming and J lost 1 base, with 20 bases between them. The CDR3 is 17 amino acids. The CDR3 DNA reads as TGCGCCAGCAGCGCCCGGGACATAGGGCGGAAGAACACTGAAGCTTTCTTT. Its translation is CASSARDIGRKNTEAFF.

This chain joins TRBV7-9 and TRBJ2-7; TRBD1 aligns across 9 bases. Germline V gene data show CDR1 as SEHNR and CDR2 as FQNEAQ (reference sequence). CDR3 size: 16 residues. Trimming at V came to 3 bases and at J to 0 bases, leaving 6 bases not matched to a gene. As DNA, the CDR3 is TGTGCCAGCAGCTTGACAGGGGGTCCCCTCTCCTACGAGCAGTACTTC. Translating it yields CASSLTGGPLSYEQYF. Complete variable domain (other parts from reference TRBV7-9 and TRBJ2-7): DTGVSQNPRHKITKRGQNVTFRCDPISEHNRLYWYRQTLGQGPEFLTYFQNEAQLEKSRLLSDRFSAERPKGSFSTLEIQRTEQGDSAMYLCASSLTGGPLSYEQYFGPGTRLTVT.

The V gene is TRBV5-1, the J gene TRBJ2-6, with D perhaps matching TRBD2 (6 bases). V gave up 4 bases and J gave up 0 bases, with 20 bases separating them. Germline CDR1 SGHRS, CDR2 YFSETQ. This CDR3 comprises 19 residues. The CDR3 loop reads CASSGLGGQGSSGANVLTF. The DNA for the CDR3 is TGCGCCAGCAGCGGGCTTGGAGGGCAGGGATCCTCTGGGGCCAACGTCCTGACTTTC.